This entry is about one T cell receptor (beta chain). The sample comes from a study of blood T cell repertoires in COVID-19. The overall study: PBMCs, B-cell-depleted T cells, or T cells provided the cDNA or gDNA that made up the material.

As originally analysed: Amplification of reference gene primers was used by the study to estimate nucleated cell counts. Method: immunoSEQ multiplex PCR; TCRdb's copy keeps in-frame clones and lacks some. V, J and clone size were drawn from that table, and D and trimming were deduced from the DNA. The table includes 150,000 to 200,000 clones, about 89% detected once. The receptor was derived from a man aged 18 to 29 who had recovered from COVID-19. The specimen was peripheral blood.

The CDR3 DNA sequence: TGTGCCAGCACTCCCCCAGCGGGAGCGGTTGGGTACGAGCAGTACTTC. Translated, it gives CASTPPAGAVGYEQYF. The chain has TRBV7-9 and TRBJ2-7; 8 bases align to TRBD2. The V segment lost 7 bases and the J segment 4 bases; nucleotides outside the gene matches: 15. The CDR3 sequence is 16 residues long. CDR1 is SEHNR, CDR2 FQNEAQ, per germline (reference sequence).